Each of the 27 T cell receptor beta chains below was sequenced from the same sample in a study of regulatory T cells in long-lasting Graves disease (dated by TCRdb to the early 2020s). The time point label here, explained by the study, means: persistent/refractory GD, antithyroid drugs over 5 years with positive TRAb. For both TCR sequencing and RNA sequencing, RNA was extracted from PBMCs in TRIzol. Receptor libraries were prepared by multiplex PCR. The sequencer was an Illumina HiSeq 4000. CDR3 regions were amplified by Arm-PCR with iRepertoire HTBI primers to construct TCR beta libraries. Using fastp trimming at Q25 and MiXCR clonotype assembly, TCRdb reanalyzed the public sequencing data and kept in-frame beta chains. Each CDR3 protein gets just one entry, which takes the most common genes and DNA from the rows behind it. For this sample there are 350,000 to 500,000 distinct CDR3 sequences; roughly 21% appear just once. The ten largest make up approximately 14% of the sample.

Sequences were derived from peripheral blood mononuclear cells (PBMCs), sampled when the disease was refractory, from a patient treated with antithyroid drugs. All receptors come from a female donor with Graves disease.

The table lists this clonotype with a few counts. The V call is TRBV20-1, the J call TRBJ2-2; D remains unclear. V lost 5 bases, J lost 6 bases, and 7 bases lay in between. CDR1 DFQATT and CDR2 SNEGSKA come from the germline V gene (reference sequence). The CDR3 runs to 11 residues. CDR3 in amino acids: CSAFYAGELFF. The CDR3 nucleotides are TGCAGTGCTTTTTACGCCGGGGAGCTGTTTTTT.

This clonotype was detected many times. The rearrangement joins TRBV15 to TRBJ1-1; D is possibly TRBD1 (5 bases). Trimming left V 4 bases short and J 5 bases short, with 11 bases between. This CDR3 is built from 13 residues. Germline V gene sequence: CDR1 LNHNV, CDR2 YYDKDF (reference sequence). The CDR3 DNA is TGTGCCACCAGCAACCGGGACTTTACTGAAGCTTTCTTT. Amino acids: CATSNRDFTEAFF.

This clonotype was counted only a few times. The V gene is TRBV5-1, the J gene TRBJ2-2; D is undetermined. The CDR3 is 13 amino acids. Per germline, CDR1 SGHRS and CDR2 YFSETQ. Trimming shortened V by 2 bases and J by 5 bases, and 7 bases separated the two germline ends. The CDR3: CASSFGWTGELFF. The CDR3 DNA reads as TGCGCCAGCAGCTTTGGGTGGACCGGGGAGCTGTTTTTT.

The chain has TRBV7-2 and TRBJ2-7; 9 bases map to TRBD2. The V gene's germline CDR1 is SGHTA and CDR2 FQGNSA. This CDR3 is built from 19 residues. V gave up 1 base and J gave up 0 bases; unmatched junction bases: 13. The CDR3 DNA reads TGTGCCAGCAGCTTAGAAACTGGTCTAGCGGGGCCCCTCTCCTACGAGCAGTACTTC. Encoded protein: CASSLETGLAGPLSYEQYF.

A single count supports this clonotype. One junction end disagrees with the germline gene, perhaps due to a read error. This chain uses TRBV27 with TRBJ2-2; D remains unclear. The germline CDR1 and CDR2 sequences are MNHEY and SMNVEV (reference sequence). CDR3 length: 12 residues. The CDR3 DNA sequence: TGTGCCAGCGGTTTGGGGATCGGGGAGCTGTTTTTT. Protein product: CASGLGIGELFF.

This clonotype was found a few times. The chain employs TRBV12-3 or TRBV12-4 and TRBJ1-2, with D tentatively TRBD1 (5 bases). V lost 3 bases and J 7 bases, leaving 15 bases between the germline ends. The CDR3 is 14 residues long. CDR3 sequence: CASSFGTGRGGYTF. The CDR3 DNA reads TGTGCCAGCAGTTTTGGAACAGGTAGAGGTGGCTACACCTTC.

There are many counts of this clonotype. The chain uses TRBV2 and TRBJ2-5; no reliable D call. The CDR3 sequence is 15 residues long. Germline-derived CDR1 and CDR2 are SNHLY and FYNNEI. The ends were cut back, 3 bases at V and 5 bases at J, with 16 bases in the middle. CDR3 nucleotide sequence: TGTGCCAGCAGTGACACGGGCCAGGCCGGCGAGACCCAGTACTTC. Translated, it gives CASSDTGQAGETQYF.

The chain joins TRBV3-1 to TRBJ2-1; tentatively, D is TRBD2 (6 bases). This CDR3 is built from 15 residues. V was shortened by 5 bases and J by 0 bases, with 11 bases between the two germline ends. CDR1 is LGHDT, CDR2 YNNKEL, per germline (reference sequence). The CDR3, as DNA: TGTGCCAGCAGCTCCAACGGGGGCTCCTACAATGAGCAGTTCTTC. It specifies CASSSNGGSYNEQFF.

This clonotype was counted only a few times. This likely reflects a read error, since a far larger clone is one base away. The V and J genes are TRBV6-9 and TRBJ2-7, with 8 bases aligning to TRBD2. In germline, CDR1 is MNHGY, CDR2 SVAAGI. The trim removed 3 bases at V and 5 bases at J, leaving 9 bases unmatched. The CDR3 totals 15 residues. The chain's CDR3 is CASSYGSGRRNEQYF. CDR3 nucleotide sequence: TGTGCCAGCAGTTACGGCAGCGGGAGAAGGAACGAGCAGTACTTC.

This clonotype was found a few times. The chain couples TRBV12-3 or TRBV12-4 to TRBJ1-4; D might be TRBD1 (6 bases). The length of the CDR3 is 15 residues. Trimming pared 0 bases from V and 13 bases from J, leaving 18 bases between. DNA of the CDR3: TGTGCCAGCAGTTTAGCGCCAAGGGGGTCCCTACTACTGTTTTTT. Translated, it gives CASSLAPRGSLLLFF.

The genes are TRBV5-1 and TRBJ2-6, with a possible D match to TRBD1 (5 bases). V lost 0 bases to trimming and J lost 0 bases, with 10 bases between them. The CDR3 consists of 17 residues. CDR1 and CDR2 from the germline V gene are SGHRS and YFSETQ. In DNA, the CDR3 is TGCGCCAGCAGCTTGGCTGGACAACTCTCTGGGGCCAACGTCCTGACTTTC. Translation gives CASSLAGQLSGANVLTF.

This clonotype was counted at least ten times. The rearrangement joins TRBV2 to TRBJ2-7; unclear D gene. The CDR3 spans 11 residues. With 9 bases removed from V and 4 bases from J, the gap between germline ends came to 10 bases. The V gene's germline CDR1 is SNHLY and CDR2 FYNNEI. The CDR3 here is CASRADYEQYF. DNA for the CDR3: TGTGCCAGTAGGGCGGATTACGAGCAGTACTTC.

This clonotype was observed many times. The CDR3 DNA reads as TGTGCCAGCAGTGAATCTAGCGCAGCCTACGAGCAGTACTTC. It is translated as CASSESSAAYEQYF. J is TRBJ2-7 and V is TRBV2; the D gene is possibly TRBD2 (6 bases). This CDR3 comprises 14 residues. Deletions cut 2 bases from V and 2 bases from J, with 10 bases between. The germline gives CDR1 SNHLY, CDR2 FYNNEI. Based on the CDR3 plus reference TRBV2 and TRBJ2-7, the full variable domain is EPEVTQTPSHQVTQMGQEVILRCVPISNHLYFYWYRQILGQKVEFLVSFYNNEISEKSEIFDDQFSVERPDGSNFTLKIRSTKLEDSAMYFCASSESSAAYEQYFGPGTRLTVT.

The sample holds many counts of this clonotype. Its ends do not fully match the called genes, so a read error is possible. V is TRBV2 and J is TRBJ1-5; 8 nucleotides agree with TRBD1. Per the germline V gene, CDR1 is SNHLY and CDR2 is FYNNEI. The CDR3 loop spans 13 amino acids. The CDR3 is CASREDRGQPQHF. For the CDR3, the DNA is TGTGCCAGCAGAGAAGACAGGGGTCAGCCCCAGCATTTT.

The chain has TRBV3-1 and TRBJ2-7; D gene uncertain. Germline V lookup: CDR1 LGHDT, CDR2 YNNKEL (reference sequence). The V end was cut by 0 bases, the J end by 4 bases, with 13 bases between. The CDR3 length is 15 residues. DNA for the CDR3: TGTGCCAGCAGCCAAGATCTGGCGGCCCTGTACGAGCAGTACTTC. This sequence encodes CASSQDLAALYEQYF.

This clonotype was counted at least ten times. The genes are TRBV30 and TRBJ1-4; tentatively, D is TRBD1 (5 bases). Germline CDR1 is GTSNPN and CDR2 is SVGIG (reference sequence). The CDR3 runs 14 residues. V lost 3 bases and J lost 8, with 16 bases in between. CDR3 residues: CAWSLDGTYEKLFF. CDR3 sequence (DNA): TGTGCCTGGAGCCTGGACGGGACCTACGAAAAACTGTTTTTT.

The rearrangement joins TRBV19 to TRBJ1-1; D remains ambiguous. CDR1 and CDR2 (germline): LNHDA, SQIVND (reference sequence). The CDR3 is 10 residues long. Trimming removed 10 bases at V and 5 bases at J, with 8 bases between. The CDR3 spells CATYGTEAFF. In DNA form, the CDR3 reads TGTGCCACCTATGGGACTGAAGCTTTCTTT.

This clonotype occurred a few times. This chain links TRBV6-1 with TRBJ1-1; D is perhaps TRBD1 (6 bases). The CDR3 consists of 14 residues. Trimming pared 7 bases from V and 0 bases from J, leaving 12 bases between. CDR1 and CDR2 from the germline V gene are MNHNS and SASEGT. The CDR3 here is CASNPGHMNTEAFF. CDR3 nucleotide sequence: TGTGCCAGCAACCCGGGACACATGAACACTGAAGCTTTCTTT.

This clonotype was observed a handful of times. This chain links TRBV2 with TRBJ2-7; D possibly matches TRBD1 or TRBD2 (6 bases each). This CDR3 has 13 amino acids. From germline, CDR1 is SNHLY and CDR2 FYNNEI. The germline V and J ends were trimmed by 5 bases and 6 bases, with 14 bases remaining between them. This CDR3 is CASSRPGAREQYF. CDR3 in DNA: TGTGCCAGCAGTCGGCCGGGGGCCCGCGAGCAGTACTTC.

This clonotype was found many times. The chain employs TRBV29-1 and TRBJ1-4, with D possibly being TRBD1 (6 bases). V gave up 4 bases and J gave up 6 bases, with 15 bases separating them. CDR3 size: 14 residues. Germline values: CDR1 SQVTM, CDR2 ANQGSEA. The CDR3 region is CSVAVGGGHEKLFF. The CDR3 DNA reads TGCAGCGTTGCGGTAGGGGGGGGCCATGAAAAACTGTTTTTT.

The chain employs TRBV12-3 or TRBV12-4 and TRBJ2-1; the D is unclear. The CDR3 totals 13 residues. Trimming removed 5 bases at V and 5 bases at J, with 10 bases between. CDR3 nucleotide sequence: TGTGCCAGCAGTAGGGCTGAGAACAATGAGCAGTTCTTC. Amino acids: CASSRAENNEQFF.

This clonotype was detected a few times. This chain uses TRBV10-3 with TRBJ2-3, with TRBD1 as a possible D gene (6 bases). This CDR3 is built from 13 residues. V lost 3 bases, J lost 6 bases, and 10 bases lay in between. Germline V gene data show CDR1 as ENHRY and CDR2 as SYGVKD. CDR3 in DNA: TGTGCCATCAGTGAAGGACAGCTCGATACGCAGTATTTT. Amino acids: CAISEGQLDTQYF.

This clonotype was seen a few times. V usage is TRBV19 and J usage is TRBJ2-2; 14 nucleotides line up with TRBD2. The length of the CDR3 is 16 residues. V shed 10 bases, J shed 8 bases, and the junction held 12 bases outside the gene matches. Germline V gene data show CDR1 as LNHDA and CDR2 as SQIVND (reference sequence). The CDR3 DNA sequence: TGTGCCAAGATACCGGGACTAGCGGGAGTGAAGGGGGAGCTGTTTTTT. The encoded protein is CAKIPGLAGVKGELFF.

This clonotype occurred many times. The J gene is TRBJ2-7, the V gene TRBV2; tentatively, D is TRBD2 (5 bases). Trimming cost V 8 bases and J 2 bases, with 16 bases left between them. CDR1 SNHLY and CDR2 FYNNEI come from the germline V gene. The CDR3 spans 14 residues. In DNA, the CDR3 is TGTGCCAGCCTGGTTGGGGAGACCACCTACGAGCAGTACTTC. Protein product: CASLVGETTYEQYF.

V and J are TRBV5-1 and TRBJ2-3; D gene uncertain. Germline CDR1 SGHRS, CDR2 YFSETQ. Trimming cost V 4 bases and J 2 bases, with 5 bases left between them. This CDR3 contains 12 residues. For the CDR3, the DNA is TGCGCCAGCAGCGAATTCACAGATACGCAGTATTTT. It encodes CASSEFTDTQYF.

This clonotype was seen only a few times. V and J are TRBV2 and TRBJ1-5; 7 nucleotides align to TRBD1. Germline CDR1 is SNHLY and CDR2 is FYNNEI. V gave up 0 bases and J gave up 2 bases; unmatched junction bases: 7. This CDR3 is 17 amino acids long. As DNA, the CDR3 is TGTGCCAGCAGTGAAGCGACAGGGAGAGTCGGCAATCAGCCCCAGCATTTT. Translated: CASSEATGRVGNQPQHF.

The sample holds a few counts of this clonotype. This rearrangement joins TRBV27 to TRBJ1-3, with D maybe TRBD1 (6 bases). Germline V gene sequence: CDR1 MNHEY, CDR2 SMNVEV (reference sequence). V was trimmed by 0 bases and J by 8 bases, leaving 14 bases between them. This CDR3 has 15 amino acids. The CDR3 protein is CASSLSPTGTHTIYF. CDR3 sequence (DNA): TGTGCCAGCAGTTTATCACCTACAGGGACCCACACCATATATTTT.